These 23 T cell receptor beta chains were sequenced from one sample in a study of T-cell memory formation after mild COVID-19. TCRdb re-called the 5' RACE reads with MiXCR, one entry per CDR3 protein. The sample records 350,000 to 500,000 distinct CDR3 sequences, about a quarter being singletons. Sequenced: PBMCs or a T cell subset sorted from them (not recorded which). These receptors originate from an adult woman who had mild COVID-19 (a few samples of this study predate the infection). Cell type and time point are not known.

The chain uses TRBV5-1 and TRBJ2-6; D is possibly TRBD1 (6 bases). The germline V gene has CDR1 SGHRS and CDR2 YFSETQ. The CDR3 covers 16 residues. Trimming took off 5 bases at V and 0 bases at J, with 12 bases between the two ends. Here the CDR3 reads CASRWDIFSGANVLTF. The CDR3, as DNA: TGCGCCAGCAGGTGGGACATTTTCTCTGGGGCCAACGTCCTGACTTTC. Full variable domain (rest looked up from reference TRBV5-1 and TRBJ2-6): KAGVTQTPRYLIKTRGQQVTLSCSPISGHRSVSWYQQTPGQGLQFLFEYFSETQRNKGNFPGRFSGRQFSNSRSEMNVSTLELGDSALYLCASRWDIFSGANVLTFGAGSRLTVL.

V usage is TRBV3-1 and J usage is TRBJ2-1, with TRBD2 identical over 11 bases. The CDR3 has 15 amino acids. Unmatched junction bases numbered 6, after V lost 0 bases and J lost 11 bases. Germline assignment: CDR1 LGHDT and CDR2 YNNKEL (reference sequence). CDR3 sequence (DNA): TGTGCCAGCAGCCAAGAGCGAACTAGCGGGGGCCAGCAGTTCTTC. Its protein product is CASSQERTSGGQQFF.

The chain combines TRBV29-1 with TRBJ1-2; 9 nucleotides align to TRBD1. Per germline, CDR1 SQVTM and CDR2 ANQGSEA. V lost 7 bases, J lost 7 bases, and 16 bases stayed unmatched. CDR3 length equals 15 residues. CDR3 nucleotides: TGCAGCGACACGGCACAGGGGGCGGTTTATGTTGGCTACACCTTC. Translating gives CSDTAQGAVYVGYTF.

This clonotype turned up a few times. The genes are TRBV29-1 and TRBJ2-5; D remains unclear. In germline, CDR1 is SQVTM, CDR2 ANQGSEA. CDR3 length equals 15 residues. Trimming removed 4 bases at V and 3 bases at J, with 18 bases between. The chain's CDR3 is CSVVNGLETKETQYF. The CDR3 DNA reads as TGCAGCGTTGTCAATGGGCTAGAGACAAAAGAGACCCAGTACTTC.

This chain uses TRBV11-3 with TRBJ1-1; 7 positions agree with TRBD1. The CDR3 is 15 amino acids. J gave up 2 bases and V 8 bases, and 11 bases lay outside the gene matches. From germline, CDR1 is SGHNT and CDR2 YENEEA. This CDR3 is CASVGNRGPNTEAFF. The CDR3 DNA follows: TGTGCCAGCGTGGGGAACAGGGGACCTAACACTGAAGCTTTCTTT.

The chain is built from TRBV24-1 and TRBJ2-1; D is uncertain. Germline V lookup: CDR1 KGHDR, CDR2 SFDVKD. V was clipped by 5 bases and J by 0 bases, with 13 bases between them. The CDR3 is 16 amino acids. CDR3: CATSGPGYGSYNEQFF. CDR3 bases: TGTGCCACCAGTGGCCCCGGGTACGGCTCCTACAATGAGCAGTTCTTC.

The chain couples TRBV20-1 to TRBJ2-4; 9 bases match TRBD2. The CDR3 extends over 16 amino acids. The germline gives CDR1 DFQATT, CDR2 SNEGSKA (reference sequence). With 0 bases clipped from V and 8 bases from J, the junction kept 11 bases outside the gene matches. The CDR3 sequence is CSAREMRTSALDIQYF. DNA for the CDR3: TGCAGTGCTAGAGAGATGCGGACTAGCGCTTTAGACATTCAGTACTTC.

The chain couples TRBV7-3 to TRBJ2-3; TRBD1 aligns across 7 bases. J was trimmed by 1 base and V by 4 bases; bases with no gene match: 8. The CDR3 contains 16 residues. Germline V gives CDR1 SGHTA, CDR2 FQGTGA. The CDR3 sequence is CASSSQQGLGTDTQYF. For the CDR3, the DNA is TGTGCCAGCAGCTCTCAACAGGGGTTGGGCACAGATACGCAGTATTTT.

The chain uses TRBV5-1 and TRBJ2-3; TRBD2 agrees at 10 bases. Germline V gives CDR1 SGHRS, CDR2 YFSETQ. There are 17 residues in the CDR3. Unmatched junction bases numbered 11, after V lost 3 bases and J lost 4 bases. The CDR3 bases are TGCGCCAGCAGCTCTCTACAAGCGGGGGGGATGGCAGATACGCAGTATTTT. It translates to CASSSLQAGGMADTQYF.

This chain joins TRBV4-3 and TRBJ2-3; D unresolved. The CDR3 runs 15 residues. The V end lost 0 bases, the J end lost 0 bases, and 7 bases lay between the germline ends. Germline lookup yields CDR1 LGHNA and CDR2 YSLEER. CDR3 nucleotide sequence: TGCGCCAGCAGCCAAGAGGGCCAGAGCACAGATACGCAGTATTTT. Translation gives CASSQEGQSTDTQYF.

The chain joins TRBV4-2 to TRBJ2-6; D may be TRBD1 or TRBD2 (5 bases each). The CDR3 contains 18 residues. CDR1 is LGHNA and CDR2 is YNFKEQ in the germline V gene. Trimming took 4 bases from V and 0 from J, leaving 16 bases between them. The CDR3 loop reads CASSRGSVSGSGANVLTF. CDR3 in DNA: TGTGCCAGCAGCCGGGGGTCAGTTTCCGGCTCTGGGGCCAACGTCCTGACTTTC.

This clonotype appeared a few times. The chain links TRBV5-1 to TRBJ2-1; D not certain. V was clipped by 0 bases and J by 0 bases, with 13 bases between them. In germline, CDR1 is SGHRS, CDR2 YFSETQ. The CDR3 runs 17 residues. The CDR3 loop reads CASSLGVESSSYNEQFF. The CDR3 coding sequence is TGCGCCAGCAGCTTGGGGGTGGAGTCCAGCTCCTACAATGAGCAGTTCTTC.

The sample holds a few counts of this clonotype. The V call is TRBV20-1, the J call TRBJ2-7; TRBD2 aligns across 8 bases. J was trimmed by 0 bases and V by 5 bases; bases with no gene match: 3. This CDR3 spans 13 amino acids. Germline V gene data show CDR1 as DFQATT and CDR2 as SNEGSKA (reference sequence). DNA of the CDR3: TGCAGTGCTGGGAGCGGGAGCTCCTACGAGCAGTACTTC. It is translated as CSAGSGSSYEQYF.

The chain joins TRBV7-6 to TRBJ2-7; the D is unclear. Germline V gene data show CDR1 as SGHVS and CDR2 as FNYEAQ. The CDR3 consists of 17 residues. The ends were cut back, 1 base at V and 4 bases at J, with 20 bases in the middle. CDR3 coding DNA: TGTGCCAGCAGCTTAGGGTCTGGGATAAGTTCGTCTTACGAGCAGTACTTC. Translated, it gives CASSLGSGISSSYEQYF.

This clonotype was seen a few times. The rearrangement links TRBV15 to TRBJ2-1, with D perhaps TRBD1 (6 bases). With 0 bases removed from V and 2 bases from J, the gap between germline ends came to 11 bases. This CDR3 has 16 amino acids. Germline CDR1 reads LNHNV; CDR2 reads YYDKDF (reference sequence). CDR3 in amino acids: CATSRERQVTYNEQFF. DNA for the CDR3: TGTGCCACCAGCAGAGAACGACAGGTAACCTACAATGAGCAGTTCTTC.

This chain uses TRBV7-3 with TRBJ2-2; D uncertain. V was trimmed by 8 bases and J by 0 bases, leaving 7 bases between them. In germline, CDR1 is SGHTA, CDR2 FQGTGA. The CDR3 loop spans 13 amino acids. The DNA of the CDR3 is TGTGCCAGCCGTGGGGCGAACACCGGGGAGCTGTTTTTT. Its protein is CASRGANTGELFF.

This clonotype appeared a few times. The chain links TRBV4-1 to TRBJ1-5, with 7 bases matching TRBD1. Germline-derived CDR1 and CDR2 are MGHRA and YSYEKL. V trimming: 2 bases; J trimming: 7 bases; junction bases outside the gene matches: 11. The CDR3 spans 16 residues. CDR3 region: CASSQFGTGERQPQHF. Here the CDR3 DNA reads TGCGCCAGCAGCCAATTCGGTACAGGGGAGAGGCAGCCCCAGCATTTT.

The chain is built from TRBV19 and TRBJ2-3; possible D gene TRBD2, 5 bases. CDR1 LNHDA and CDR2 SQIVND come from the germline V gene (reference sequence). This CDR3 comprises 18 residues. With 5 bases removed from V and 3 bases from J, the gap between germline ends came to 24 bases. The CDR3 protein is CASSVRPLRLKRTDTQYF. CDR3 sequence (DNA): TGTGCCAGTAGTGTGAGGCCCTTGAGACTGAAGCGGACAGATACGCAGTATTTT.

The V gene is TRBV5-1, the J gene TRBJ1-6, with D perhaps TRBD1 (5 bases). Per germline, CDR1 SGHRS and CDR2 YFSETQ. V lost 4 bases and J lost 8, with 13 bases in between. The CDR3 is 14 residues long. The CDR3 sequence: CASSTGLTDSPLHF. The CDR3 nucleotides are TGCGCCAGCAGCACGGGACTGACTGATTCACCCCTCCACTTT.

The rearrangement joins TRBV15 to TRBJ2-7; D perhaps matches TRBD1 (5 bases). Germline values: CDR1 LNHNV, CDR2 YYDKDF (reference sequence). The germline V and J ends were trimmed by 0 bases and 5 bases, with 11 bases remaining between them. The CDR3 consists of 14 residues. CDR3 DNA: TGTGCCACCAGCAGAGATCAAGGACACCACGAGCAGTACTTC. The encoded protein is CATSRDQGHHEQYF.

This clonotype was seen a few times. J is TRBJ2-1 and V is TRBV4-2; 12 bases fit TRBD2. The germline V gene encodes CDR1 LGHNA and CDR2 YNFKEQ. The CDR3 covers 17 residues. Trimming removed 3 bases from V and 0 bases from J; junction bases left unmatched: 3. CDR3 in DNA: TGTGCCAGCAGCCAGCCGACTAGCGGGAGCTCCTACAATGAGCAGTTCTTC. It encodes CASSQPTSGSSYNEQFF.

This clonotype occurred a few times. The chain has TRBV7-6 and TRBJ2-3; 10 bases are a match to TRBD2. Germline lookup yields CDR1 SGHVS and CDR2 FNYEAQ. V trimming: 5 bases; J trimming: 10 bases; junction bases outside the gene matches: 3. The CDR3 runs to 12 residues. This CDR3 reads CASSLGTSAQYF. The DNA for the CDR3 is TGTGCCAGCAGCCTGGGGACTAGCGCGCAGTATTTT.

This clonotype was recorded a few times. The rearrangement uses TRBV7-8 and TRBJ2-1; 11 positions agree with TRBD2. J was trimmed by 6 bases and V by 2 bases; bases with no gene match: 3. This CDR3 has 15 residues. Germline assignment: CDR1 SGHVS and CDR2 FQNEAQ. The chain's CDR3 is CASSLKGLAANEQFF. CDR3 nucleotide sequence: TGTGCCAGCAGCTTAAAGGGACTAGCGGCCAATGAGCAGTTCTTC. Full variable domain (remainder filled in from reference TRBV7-8 and TRBJ2-1): GAGVSQSPRYKVAKRGQDVALRCDPISGHVSLFWYQQALGQGPEFLTYFQNEAQLDKSGLPSDRFFAERPEGSVSTLKIQRTQQEDSAVYLCASSLKGLAANEQFFGPGTRLTVL.